One sample yielded the 5 T cell receptor beta chains listed below, sequenced in a study of T cells after posttransplantation cyclophosphamide. Assay used: immunoSEQ multiplex PCR; TCRdb lists only in-frame clones, some missing. The sample was found to contain 2,000 to 2,500 clones, and every one recurs. A marrow graft followed busulfan-fludarabine conditioning, with cyclophosphamide on days +3 and +4. Here the sequenced sample was PBMCs, taken 86 days after allogeneic stem cell transplant with posttransplant cyclophosphamide. The receptors shown here come from a female patient over 55 who received an allogeneic stem cell transplant from a related donor and was CMV-positive. Part of the T cell pool may stem from the graft donor.

By sample fraction, this clone is medium-sized (0.01 to 0.1%). This chain connects TRBV19 to TRBJ2-3; a weak D match, TRBD2 (6 bases). Trimming removed 2 bases at V and 1 base at J, with 10 bases between. The length of the CDR3 is 15 residues. Germline V CDR1 and CDR2: LNHDA, SQIVND (reference sequence). DNA for the CDR3: TGTGCCAGTAGTATATTCGGGGGTCGCACAGATACGCAGTATTTT. It encodes CASSIFGGRTDTQYF.

This clone was observed at least ten times. CDR3 in amino acids: CASSLVGQGTDTQYF. The CDR3 DNA sequence: TGCGCCAGCAGCTTGGTGGGACAGGGAACAGATACGCAGTATTTT. The J gene is TRBJ2-3, the V gene TRBV5-1, with 9 bases that match TRBD1. Germline CDR1 is SGHRS and CDR2 is YFSETQ. Trimming cost V 0 bases and J 3 bases; bases outside gene matches: 2. This CDR3 region has 15 residues.

This clone has only a few counts. This rearrangement joins TRBV11-2 to TRBJ2-5; TRBD2 matches at 7 bases. The J call may not be correct, given that the DNA end is closer to TRBJ2-7. There are 14 residues in the CDR3. The V gene's germline CDR1 is SGHAT and CDR2 FQNNGV. CDR3 protein: CASRRLAGPYEQYF. The CDR3 coding sequence is TGTGCCAGCAGAAGACTAGCAGGTCCCTACGAGCAGTACTTC.

In this sample, this clone is medium-sized. This chain links TRBV6-6 with TRBJ2-7; a weak D match, TRBD2 (6 bases). This CDR3 is built from 13 residues. Germline V lookup: CDR1 MNHNY, CDR2 SVGAGI (reference sequence). Trimming left V 6 bases short and J 2 bases short, with 11 bases between. The CDR3 coding sequence is TGTGCCAGCAGGAACGGGGGAACCTACGAGCAGTACTTC. This codes for CASRNGGTYEQYF.

Relative to its sample, this clone is large (0.1 to 1%). The V call is TRBV30, the J call TRBJ1-2; no clear D gene. V was shortened by 4 bases and J by 8 bases, with 14 bases between the two germline ends. Germline-derived CDR1 and CDR2 are GTSNPN and SVGIG (reference sequence). The CDR3 sequence is 12 residues long. The CDR3 is CAWTLDSGGYTF. The CDR3 DNA sequence: TGTGCCTGGACCTTGGACTCCGGCGGCTACACCTTC.